The rows below give T cell receptor beta chains drawn from one sample of a study of cytomegalovirus exposure and HLA in healthy donors. Assay: immunoSEQ multiplex PCR; the TCRdb copy retains only in-frame clones and omits some. The sample has some 150,000 clones, around 80% seen once. Material: PBMCs. The receptors shown here come from a man aged 25-40 years in good health and CMV-seronegative. The CDR3 runs from the conserved cysteine through the conserved F or W. A D gene is named only where the DNA matches it firmly. Clone size is shown for a subset of rows, as once, few, many or a class of expanded clone.

>-|TRBJ2-5|15|TRBV7-9|TRBD2
CASSTRAGGLETQYF
TGTGCCAGCAGCACCCGGGCCGGGGGGTTGGAGACCCAGTACTTC
>few|TRBJ1-1|14|TRBV5-1|-
CASREGGSNTEAFF
TGCGCCAGCAGAGAGGGGGGGTCGAACACTGAAGCTTTCTTT
>-|TRBJ2-3|14|TRBV13|TRBD2
CASRFGGGTDTQYF
TGTGCCAGCAGGTTCGGGGGGGGAACAGATACGCAGTATTTT
>few|TRBJ2-1|16|TRBV7-2|TRBD2
CASSFRLAMSYNEQFF
TGTGCCAGCAGCTTTAGACTAGCTATGTCCTACAATGAGCAGTTCTTC
>-|TRBJ1-1|17|TRBV14|TRBD1
CASSPRPGTALNTEAFF
TGTGCCAGCAGCCCCCGTCCCGGGACAGCACTGAACACTGAAGCTTTCTTT
>few|TRBJ1-1|13|TRBV18|-
CASSPTRNTEAFF
TGTGCCAGCTCTCCCACACGGAACACTGAAGCTTTCTTT
>once|TRBJ1-1|14|TRBV18|TRBD1
CASQLDRVNTEAFF
TGTGCCAGCCAACTGGACAGGGTGAACACTGAAGCTTTCTTT
>-|TRBJ2-1|14|TRBV28|-
CASSSAGPYNEQFF
TGTGCCAGCAGTTCGGCGGGGCCCTACAATGAGCAGTTCTTC
>-|TRBJ2-7|14|TRBV28|TRBD2
CASSPWLADYEQYF
TGTGCCAGCAGCCCCTGGCTAGCGGACTACGAGCAGTACTTC
>-|TRBJ1-1|14|TRBV2|-
CASALEGLVTEAFF
TGTGCCAGTGCTTTGGAGGGTTTGGTCACTGAAGCTTTCTTT
>-|TRBJ1-2|15|TRBV7-9|-
CASSSEGRGVYGYTF
TGTGCCAGCAGCTCCGAGGGCAGGGGTGTCTATGGCTACACCTTC
>-|TRBJ2-2|15|TRBV9|-
CASSGQTTNTGELFF
TGTGCCAGCAGCGGACAGACAACGAACACCGGGGAGCTGTTTTTT
>-|TRBJ1-5|14|TRBV7-2|-
CASRLAWSNQPQHF
TGTGCCAGCAGGCTTGCGTGGAGCAATCAGCCCCAGCATTTT
>few|TRBJ1-2|14|TRBV5-4|-
CASSLAGGSVGYTF
TGTGCCAGCAGCTTGGCCGGGGGGTCGGTGGGCTACACCTTC
>-|TRBJ2-7|15|TRBV7-8|-
CASSARRVSSYEQYF
TGTGCCAGCAGCGCCCGCAGGGTTAGCTCCTACGAGCAGTACTTC
>-|TRBJ2-1|16|TRBV4-2|TRBD2
CASSQVDGRGTGEQFF
TGTGCCAGCAGCCAAGTAGACGGGAGGGGCACGGGGGAGCAGTTCTTC
>-|TRBJ2-7|14|TRBV25-1|TRBD1
CASKEGQGPYEQYF
TGTGCCAGCAAGGAGGGACAGGGGCCCTACGAGCAGTACTTC
>-|TRBJ1-5|14|TRBV7-2|-
CASSYQSQNQPQHF
TGTGCCAGCAGCTACCAGTCACAAAATCAGCCCCAGCATTTT